These T cell receptor beta chains were read from a single sample in a study of cytomegalovirus exposure and HLA in healthy donors. Measured with immunoSEQ multiplex PCR; TCRdb has only the in-frame clones, and not every one. Of some 120,000 clones in the sample, 70% to 80% were seen once. The material sequenced was PBMCs. These receptors were taken from a young man in good health and CMV-seronegative. Both conserved end residues are part of each CDR3. Fields, in order: D gene, V gene, CDR3 protein. The D gene is left open where the match is weak.

D gene: TRBD2
V gene: TRBV25-1
CDR3 protein: CASSEGTSGRPSYNEQFF

D gene: TRBD2
V gene: TRBV10-3
CDR3 protein: CAISGTSGWGGNNEQFF

D gene: .
V gene: TRBV19
CDR3 protein: CASGQEGSYGYTF

D gene: TRBD2
V gene: TRBV30
CDR3 protein: CAWTRAGQETQYF

D gene: TRBD1
V gene: TRBV7-8
CDR3 protein: CASSLRDRAYGYTF

D gene: TRBD1
V gene: TRBV28
CDR3 protein: CASSLWVGQGNQPQHF

D gene: TRBD1
V gene: TRBV5-4
CDR3 protein: CASSWGQGAITDTQYF

D gene: .
V gene: TRBV19
CDR3 protein: CASRPFGGTNTEAFF

D gene: TRBD1
V gene: TRBV4-1
CDR3 protein: CASSQLSRGQSSGTEAFF

D gene: TRBD1
V gene: TRBV6-5
CDR3 protein: CASSFTGVGNTIYF

D gene: .
V gene: TRBV30
CDR3 protein: CAWRWLANTGELFF

D gene: .
V gene: TRBV28
CDR3 protein: CASSLGTPGDGYNYGYTF

D gene: TRBD1
V gene: TRBV4-2
CDR3 protein: CASSQEGTGGVYEQYF

D gene: TRBD2
V gene: TRBV5-4
CDR3 protein: CASSPRAGEITGELFF

D gene: .
V gene: TRBV7-9
CDR3 protein: CASSLGQDNQPQHF

D gene: TRBD2
V gene: TRBV6-6
CDR3 protein: CASNLKLATEQYF

D gene: .
V gene: TRBV20-1
CDR3 protein: CSARDDYEQYF

D gene: .
V gene: TRBV4-1
CDR3 protein: CASSLAGGDYGYTF

D gene: TRBD1
V gene: TRBV4-3
CDR3 protein: CASSDLGGQGATEAFF

D gene: TRBD2
V gene: TRBV4-2
CDR3 protein: CASSQYGTSDNEQFF

D gene: .
V gene: TRBV7-2
CDR3 protein: CASSFAGYGYTF

D gene: .
V gene: TRBV2
CDR3 protein: CASSAMTAINEKLFF

D gene: .
V gene: TRBV6-1
CDR3 protein: CASSGQGYGAPLHF

D gene: TRBD2
V gene: TRBV9
CDR3 protein: CASSTLAGDPRNEQFF

D gene: .
V gene: TRBV30
CDR3 protein: CAWSVQGANYGYTF

D gene: TRBD1
V gene: TRBV10-3
CDR3 protein: CAISYGTENTEAFF

D gene: .
V gene: TRBV19
CDR3 protein: CASSSDRGNTIYF

D gene: TRBD1
V gene: TRBV9
CDR3 protein: CASSPGGQGDQPQHF

D gene: TRBD2
V gene: TRBV7-2
CDR3 protein: CASSLRAGGPNEQFF

D gene: TRBD1
V gene: TRBV7-2
CDR3 protein: CASSTHRGNEQFF

D gene: .
V gene: TRBV7-8
CDR3 protein: CASSLGHLSYEQYF

D gene: .
V gene: TRBV9
CDR3 protein: CASSVVVDYPQYF

D gene: TRBD1
V gene: TRBV6-1
CDR3 protein: CASSESGGMRTEAFF

D gene: TRBD2
V gene: TRBV5-1
CDR3 protein: CASSLGLAGAYEQYF

D gene: TRBD2
V gene: TRBV10-3
CDR3 protein: CAISESRLANEQYF

D gene: TRBD1
V gene: TRBV19
CDR3 protein: CASRRLWDRSLGNEQFF

D gene: .
V gene: TRBV7-9
CDR3 protein: CASSPPGEGNTIYF

D gene: .
V gene: TRBV19
CDR3 protein: CASRFSEGTYNEQFF

D gene: .
V gene: TRBV19
CDR3 protein: CASRGAGIDQPQHF

D gene: .
V gene: TRBV2
CDR3 protein: CASTIRDSAYEQYF